Listed below are T cell receptor beta chains from one sample, sequenced in a study of control samples from healthy donors and cancer patients. The assay was immunoSEQ multiplex PCR, and TCRdb's table has in-frame clones only and misses some. This table has roughly 130,000 clones, 80% to 95% appearing once. Sequenced material: blood. Receptors were obtained from a man younger than 35 in good health. Each CDR3 is given with its conserved first and last residue. A row's size may be missing; if present it is once, few, many or a size class.

>TRBV18|few|TRBJ1-1
CASSPRTAGLNTEAFF
>TRBV21-1|NA|TRBJ1-1
CASIDSGRWTEAFF
>TRBV4-1|NA|TRBJ1-6
CASSQGDRGLSPLHF
>TRBV6-5|NA|TRBJ1-1
CATTTGNTEAFF
>TRBV5-4|NA|TRBJ1-1
CASSSKSGRANTEAFF
>TRBV27|NA|TRBJ1-6
CASSLGRSSYNSPLHF
>TRBV5-4|once|TRBJ2-7
CASSLESGSYEQYF
>TRBV2|once|TRBJ2-5
CASNMWTAQETQYF
>TRBV2|NA|TRBJ2-5
CASSEWTSGVETQYF
>TRBV15|once|TRBJ2-1
CATSRTPGPTAADEQFF
>TRBV24-1|NA|TRBJ2-1
CATSDPTGRNEQFF
>TRBV29-1|NA|TRBJ1-4
CSNNLEFNEKLFF
>TRBV4-1|NA|TRBJ2-5
CASSQSPYRARQETQYF
>TRBV5-1|once|TRBJ1-3
CASSDGNSGNTIYF
>TRBV29-1|NA|TRBJ1-1
CSVVGDTEAFF
>TRBV27|NA|TRBJ2-1
CASSSGLLLGAYNEQFF
>TRBV5-1|NA|TRBJ1-2
CASSPETGTHGYTF
>TRBV13|NA|TRBJ1-1
CASSFQDRAQAFF
>TRBV5-1|NA|TRBJ2-7
CASSTQGISYEQYF
>TRBV12-3/TRBV12-4|NA|TRBJ1-1
CASSKSETEAFF